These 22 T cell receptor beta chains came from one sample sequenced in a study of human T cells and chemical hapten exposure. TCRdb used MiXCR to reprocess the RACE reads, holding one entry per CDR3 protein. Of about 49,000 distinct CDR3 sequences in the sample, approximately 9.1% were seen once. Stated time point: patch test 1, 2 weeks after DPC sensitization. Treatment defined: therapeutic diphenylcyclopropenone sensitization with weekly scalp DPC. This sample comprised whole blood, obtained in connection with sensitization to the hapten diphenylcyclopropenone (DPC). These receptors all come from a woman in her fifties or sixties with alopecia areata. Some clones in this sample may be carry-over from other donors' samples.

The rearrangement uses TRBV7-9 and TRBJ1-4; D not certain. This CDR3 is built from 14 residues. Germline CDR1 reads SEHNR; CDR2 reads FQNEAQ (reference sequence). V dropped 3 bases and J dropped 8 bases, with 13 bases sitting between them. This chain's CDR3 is CASSFTVGAEKLFF. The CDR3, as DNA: TGTGCCAGCAGCTTTACAGTGGGCGCGGAAAAACTGTTTTTT.

The chain's CDR3 is CASSQLTTGIGGYTF. In DNA, the CDR3 is TGTGCCAGCAGCCAGCTAACGACAGGGATCGGCGGCTACACCTTC. The chain uses TRBV14 and TRBJ1-2; 7 bases align to TRBD1. Germline V gives CDR1 SGHDN, CDR2 FVKESK. The ends lost 3 bases at V and 8 bases at J; junction bases unmatched: 12. This CDR3 has 15 amino acids.

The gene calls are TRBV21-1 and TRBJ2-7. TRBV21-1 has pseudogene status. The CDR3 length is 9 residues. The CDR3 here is CDSSPQQYF. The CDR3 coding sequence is TGTGACAGCAGCCCCCAGCAGTACTTC.

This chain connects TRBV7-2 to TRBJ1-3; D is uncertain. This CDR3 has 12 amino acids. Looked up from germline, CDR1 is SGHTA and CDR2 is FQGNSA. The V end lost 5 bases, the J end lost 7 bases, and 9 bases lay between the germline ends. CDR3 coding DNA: TGTGCCAGCAGCCCTAATCTCAACACCATATATTTT. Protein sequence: CASSPNLNTIYF.

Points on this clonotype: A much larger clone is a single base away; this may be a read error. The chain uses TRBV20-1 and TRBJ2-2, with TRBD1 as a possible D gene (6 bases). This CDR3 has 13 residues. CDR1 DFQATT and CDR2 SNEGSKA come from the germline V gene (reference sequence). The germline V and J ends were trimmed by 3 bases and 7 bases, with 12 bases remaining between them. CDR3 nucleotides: TGCAGTGCTAGTTTGGGGGCAGGCGGGGAGCTGTTTTTT. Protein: CSASLGAGGELFF.

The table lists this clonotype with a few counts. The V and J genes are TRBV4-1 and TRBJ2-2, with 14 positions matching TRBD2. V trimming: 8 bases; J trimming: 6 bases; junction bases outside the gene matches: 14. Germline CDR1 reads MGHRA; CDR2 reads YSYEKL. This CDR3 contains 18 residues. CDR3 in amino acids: CASGTIPGLAGVSGELFF. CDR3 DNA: TGCGCCAGCGGAACGATACCGGGACTAGCGGGAGTCTCCGGGGAGCTGTTTTTT.

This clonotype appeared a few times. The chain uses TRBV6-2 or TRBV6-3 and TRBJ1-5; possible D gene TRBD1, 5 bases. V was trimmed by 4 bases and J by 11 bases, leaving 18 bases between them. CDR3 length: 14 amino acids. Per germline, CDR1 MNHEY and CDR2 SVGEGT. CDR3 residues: CASSSDIFQVTQHF. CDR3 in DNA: TGTGCCAGCAGTTCGGACATCTTCCAGGTAACCCAGCATTTT.

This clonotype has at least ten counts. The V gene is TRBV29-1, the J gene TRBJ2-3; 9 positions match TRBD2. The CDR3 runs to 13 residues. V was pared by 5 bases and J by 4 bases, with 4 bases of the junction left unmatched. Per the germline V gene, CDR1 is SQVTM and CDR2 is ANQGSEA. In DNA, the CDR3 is TGCAGCGTTATAGCGGGAGTGGCAGATACGCAGTATTTT. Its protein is CSVIAGVADTQYF.

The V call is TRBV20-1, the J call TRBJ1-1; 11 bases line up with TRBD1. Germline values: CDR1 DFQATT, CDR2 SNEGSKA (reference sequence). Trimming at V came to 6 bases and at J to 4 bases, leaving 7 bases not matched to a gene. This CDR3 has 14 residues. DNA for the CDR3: TGCAGTGCAGTTGGGACAGGGGGTAGCACTGAAGCTTTCTTT. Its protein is CSAVGTGGSTEAFF.

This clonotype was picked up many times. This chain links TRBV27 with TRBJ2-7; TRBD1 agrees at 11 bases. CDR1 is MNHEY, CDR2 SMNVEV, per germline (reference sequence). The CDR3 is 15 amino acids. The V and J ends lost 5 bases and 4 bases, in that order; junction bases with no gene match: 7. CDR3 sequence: CASSLGQGAPYEQYF. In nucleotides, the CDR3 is TGTGCCAGCAGTCTAGGACAGGGGGCGCCTTACGAGCAGTACTTC.

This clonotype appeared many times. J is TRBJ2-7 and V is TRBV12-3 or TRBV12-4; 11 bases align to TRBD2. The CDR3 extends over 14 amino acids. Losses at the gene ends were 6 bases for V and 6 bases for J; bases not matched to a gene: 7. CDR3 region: CASRRTSGSLEQYF. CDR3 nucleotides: TGTGCCAGCAGAAGAACTAGCGGGAGCCTCGAGCAGTACTTC.

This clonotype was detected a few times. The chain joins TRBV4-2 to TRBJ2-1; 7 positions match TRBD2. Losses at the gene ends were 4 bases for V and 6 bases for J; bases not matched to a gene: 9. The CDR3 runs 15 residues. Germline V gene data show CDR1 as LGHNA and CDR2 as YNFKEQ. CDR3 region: CASSRGGEDFNEQFF. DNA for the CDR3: TGTGCCAGCAGCCGGGGGGGAGAGGATTTCAATGAGCAGTTCTTC.

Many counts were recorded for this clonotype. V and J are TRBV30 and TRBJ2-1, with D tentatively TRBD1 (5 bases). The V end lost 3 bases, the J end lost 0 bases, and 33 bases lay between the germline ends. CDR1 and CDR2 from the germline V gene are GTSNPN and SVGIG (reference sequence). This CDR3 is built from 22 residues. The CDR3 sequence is CAWSPTRTRQGRLQYSYNEQFF. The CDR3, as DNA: TGTGCCTGGAGCCCCACCAGAACACGGCAGGGAAGGCTCCAGTACTCCTACAATGAGCAGTTCTTC.

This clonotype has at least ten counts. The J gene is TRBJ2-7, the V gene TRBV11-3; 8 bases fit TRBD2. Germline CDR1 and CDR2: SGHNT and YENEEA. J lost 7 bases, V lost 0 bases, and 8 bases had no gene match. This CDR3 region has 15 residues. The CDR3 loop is CASSLDSGREVEQYF. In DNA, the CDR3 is TGTGCCAGCAGCTTAGACAGCGGGAGAGAGGTAGAGCAGTACTTC. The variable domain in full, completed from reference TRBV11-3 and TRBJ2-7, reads EAGVVQSPRYKIIEKKQPVAFWCNPISGHNTLYWYLQNLGQGPELLIRYENEEAVDDSQLPKDRFSAERLKGVDSTLKIQPAELGDSAVYLCASSLDSGREVEQYFGPGTRLTVT.

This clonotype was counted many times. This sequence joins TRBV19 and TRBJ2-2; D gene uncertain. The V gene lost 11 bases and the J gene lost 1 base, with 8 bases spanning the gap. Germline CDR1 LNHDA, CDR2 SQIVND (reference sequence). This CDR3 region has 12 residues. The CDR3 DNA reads TGTGCCTCCGGGTGGAACACCGGGGAGCTGTTTTTT. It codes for CASGWNTGELFF.

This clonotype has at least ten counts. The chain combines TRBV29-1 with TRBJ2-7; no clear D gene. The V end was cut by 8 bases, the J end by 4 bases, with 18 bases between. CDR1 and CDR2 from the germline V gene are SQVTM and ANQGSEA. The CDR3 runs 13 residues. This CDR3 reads CSLQHKGSYEQYF. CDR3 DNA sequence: TGCAGCCTACAGCACAAGGGTTCGTACGAGCAGTACTTC.

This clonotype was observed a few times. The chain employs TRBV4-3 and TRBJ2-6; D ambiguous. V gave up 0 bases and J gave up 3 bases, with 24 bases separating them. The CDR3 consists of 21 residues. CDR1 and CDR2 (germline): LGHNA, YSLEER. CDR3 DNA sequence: TGCGCCAGCAGCCAAGAAGGGATCCACAACGCCGACCTCTTTGGGGCCAACGTCCTGACTTTC. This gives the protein CASSQEGIHNADLFGANVLTF.

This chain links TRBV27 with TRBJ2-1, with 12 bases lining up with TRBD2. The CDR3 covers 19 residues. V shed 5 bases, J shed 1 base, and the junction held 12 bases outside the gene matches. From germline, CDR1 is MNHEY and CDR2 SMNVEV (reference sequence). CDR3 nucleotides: TGTGCCAGCAGTCCACGAACTACACTAGCGGGAGGTTCCTACAATGAGCAGTTCTTC. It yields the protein CASSPRTTLAGGSYNEQFF.

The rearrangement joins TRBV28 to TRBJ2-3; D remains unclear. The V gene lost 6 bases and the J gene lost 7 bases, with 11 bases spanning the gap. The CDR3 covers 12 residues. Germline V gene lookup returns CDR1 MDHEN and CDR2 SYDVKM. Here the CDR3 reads CASSDWRNTQYF. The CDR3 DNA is TGTGCCAGCAGCGACTGGCGTAATACGCAGTATTTT.

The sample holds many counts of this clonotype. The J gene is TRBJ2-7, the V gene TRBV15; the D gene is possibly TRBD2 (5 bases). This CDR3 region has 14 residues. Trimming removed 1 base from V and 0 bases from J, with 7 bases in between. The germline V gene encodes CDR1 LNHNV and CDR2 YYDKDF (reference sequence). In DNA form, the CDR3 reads TGTGCCACCAGCAGAGCGGGGAGCTCCTACGAGCAGTACTTC. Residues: CATSRAGSSYEQYF.

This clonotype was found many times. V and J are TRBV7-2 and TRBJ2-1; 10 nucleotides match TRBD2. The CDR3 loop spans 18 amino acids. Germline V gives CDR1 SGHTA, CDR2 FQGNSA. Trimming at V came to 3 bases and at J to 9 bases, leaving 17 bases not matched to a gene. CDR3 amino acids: CASSFSGTGTSVPSEQFF. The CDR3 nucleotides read TGTGCCAGCAGCTTCAGTGGCACCGGGACTAGCGTTCCCTCTGAGCAGTTCTTC.

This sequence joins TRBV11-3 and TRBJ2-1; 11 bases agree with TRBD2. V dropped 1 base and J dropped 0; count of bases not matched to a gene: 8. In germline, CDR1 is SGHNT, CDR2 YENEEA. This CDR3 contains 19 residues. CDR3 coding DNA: TGTGCCAGCAGCTTAGGGGTAGCGGGAGGGAAAGTCTCCTACAATGAGCAGTTCTTC. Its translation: CASSLGVAGGKVSYNEQFF.